This passage covers 8 T cell receptor beta chains from one sample sequenced in a study of OX40 agonist ivuxolimab in advanced cancers. Receptors were amplified or captured by the immunoSEQ multiplex PCR assay. This immuneACCESS table, as held by TCRdb, lists in-frame sequences with V and J called but not all clones. Of the missing ones, under half trace to an unresolved V gene in checked studies; the others have no known cause. A total of under 95,000 clones appear in this sample, approximately 86% of them only once. Approximately 1.3% of the sample lies in the top ten. The sample here was CD4+ or CD8+ T cells sorted from blood, taken in a trial of the OX40 agonist ivuxolimab. These receptors were collected from an adult with an advanced solid tumor such as melanoma, head and neck, liver or kidney cancer.

The chain recombines TRBV5-1 with TRBJ1-6; 9 positions match TRBD1. The trim removed 3 bases at V and 8 bases at J, leaving 3 bases unmatched. Per the germline V gene, CDR1 is SGHRS and CDR2 is YFSETQ. The CDR3 has 14 amino acids. DNA of the CDR3: TGCGCCAGCAGCTCGGGACAGGGTGATTCACCCCTCCACTTT. Its protein is CASSSGQGDSPLHF.

The chain couples TRBV5-1 to TRBJ1-4; D perhaps matches TRBD1 (5 bases). V was shortened by 4 bases and J by 8 bases, with 15 bases between the two germline ends. The V gene's germline CDR1 is SGHRS and CDR2 YFSETQ. The CDR3 extends over 14 amino acids. The CDR3 sequence is CASSPGRGKEKLFF. The CDR3 region has the DNA TGCGCCAGCAGCCCCGGTAGGGGAAAGGAAAAACTGTTTTTT.

The genes are TRBV6-5 and TRBJ1-1; no clear D. Deletions cut 6 bases from V and 1 base from J, with 3 bases between. Germline CDR1 and CDR2: MNHEY and SVGAGI. This CDR3 region has 11 residues. Written as DNA, the CDR3 is TGTGCCAGCAGACAGAACACTGAAGCTTTCTTT. Its protein is CASRQNTEAFF.

V gene TRBV7-9 combines with J gene TRBJ1-2; weak D call: TRBD1 (6 bases). The CDR3 totals 15 residues. Between the trimmed V and J ends, which lost 0 bases and 4 bases, there was a span of 12 bases. The germline gives CDR1 SEHNR, CDR2 FQNEAQ (reference sequence). As DNA, the CDR3 is TGTGCCAGCAGCTTAGCCTACAGGGCGGGCTATGGCTACACCTTC. Amino acids: CASSLAYRAGYGYTF.

The chain has TRBV6-1 and TRBJ2-5, with a possible D match to TRBD1 (6 bases). Germline CDR1 reads MNHNS; CDR2 reads SASEGT. The CDR3 sequence is 13 residues long. V lost 2 bases to trimming and J lost 6 bases, with 10 bases between them. For the CDR3, the DNA is TGTGCCAGCAGTGAACCAGACAGGAAGACCCAGTACTTC. Residues: CASSEPDRKTQYF.

The chain couples TRBV11-2 to TRBJ1-2; D is undetermined. The germline gives CDR1 SGHAT, CDR2 FQNNGV. This CDR3 has 14 residues. The V gene lost 5 bases and the J gene lost 5 bases, with 15 bases spanning the gap. The CDR3 coding sequence is TGTGCCAGCAGCCTCCCAACAGCTTGGTATGGCTACACCTTC. Translation: CASSLPTAWYGYTF.

The chain links TRBV5-4 to TRBJ2-7; TRBD2 aligns across 7 bases. The length of the CDR3 is 15 residues. Germline CDR1 reads SGHNT; CDR2 reads YYREEE (reference sequence). The trim removed 0 bases at V and 4 bases at J, leaving 7 bases unmatched. The CDR3 DNA reads TGTGCCAGCAGCTTGGAGGGCGGGAGTAGATACGAGCAGTACTTC. Encoded protein: CASSLEGGSRYEQYF.

The chain combines TRBV11-2 with TRBJ1-1, with no clear D. Trimming left V 5 bases short and J 4 bases short, with 17 bases between. Germline assignment: CDR1 SGHAT and CDR2 FQNNGV. This CDR3 is 15 amino acids long. This chain's CDR3 is CASSLEGSRGTEAFF. DNA for the CDR3: TGTGCCAGCAGCCTCGAGGGTAGTCGCGGCACTGAAGCTTTCTTT.